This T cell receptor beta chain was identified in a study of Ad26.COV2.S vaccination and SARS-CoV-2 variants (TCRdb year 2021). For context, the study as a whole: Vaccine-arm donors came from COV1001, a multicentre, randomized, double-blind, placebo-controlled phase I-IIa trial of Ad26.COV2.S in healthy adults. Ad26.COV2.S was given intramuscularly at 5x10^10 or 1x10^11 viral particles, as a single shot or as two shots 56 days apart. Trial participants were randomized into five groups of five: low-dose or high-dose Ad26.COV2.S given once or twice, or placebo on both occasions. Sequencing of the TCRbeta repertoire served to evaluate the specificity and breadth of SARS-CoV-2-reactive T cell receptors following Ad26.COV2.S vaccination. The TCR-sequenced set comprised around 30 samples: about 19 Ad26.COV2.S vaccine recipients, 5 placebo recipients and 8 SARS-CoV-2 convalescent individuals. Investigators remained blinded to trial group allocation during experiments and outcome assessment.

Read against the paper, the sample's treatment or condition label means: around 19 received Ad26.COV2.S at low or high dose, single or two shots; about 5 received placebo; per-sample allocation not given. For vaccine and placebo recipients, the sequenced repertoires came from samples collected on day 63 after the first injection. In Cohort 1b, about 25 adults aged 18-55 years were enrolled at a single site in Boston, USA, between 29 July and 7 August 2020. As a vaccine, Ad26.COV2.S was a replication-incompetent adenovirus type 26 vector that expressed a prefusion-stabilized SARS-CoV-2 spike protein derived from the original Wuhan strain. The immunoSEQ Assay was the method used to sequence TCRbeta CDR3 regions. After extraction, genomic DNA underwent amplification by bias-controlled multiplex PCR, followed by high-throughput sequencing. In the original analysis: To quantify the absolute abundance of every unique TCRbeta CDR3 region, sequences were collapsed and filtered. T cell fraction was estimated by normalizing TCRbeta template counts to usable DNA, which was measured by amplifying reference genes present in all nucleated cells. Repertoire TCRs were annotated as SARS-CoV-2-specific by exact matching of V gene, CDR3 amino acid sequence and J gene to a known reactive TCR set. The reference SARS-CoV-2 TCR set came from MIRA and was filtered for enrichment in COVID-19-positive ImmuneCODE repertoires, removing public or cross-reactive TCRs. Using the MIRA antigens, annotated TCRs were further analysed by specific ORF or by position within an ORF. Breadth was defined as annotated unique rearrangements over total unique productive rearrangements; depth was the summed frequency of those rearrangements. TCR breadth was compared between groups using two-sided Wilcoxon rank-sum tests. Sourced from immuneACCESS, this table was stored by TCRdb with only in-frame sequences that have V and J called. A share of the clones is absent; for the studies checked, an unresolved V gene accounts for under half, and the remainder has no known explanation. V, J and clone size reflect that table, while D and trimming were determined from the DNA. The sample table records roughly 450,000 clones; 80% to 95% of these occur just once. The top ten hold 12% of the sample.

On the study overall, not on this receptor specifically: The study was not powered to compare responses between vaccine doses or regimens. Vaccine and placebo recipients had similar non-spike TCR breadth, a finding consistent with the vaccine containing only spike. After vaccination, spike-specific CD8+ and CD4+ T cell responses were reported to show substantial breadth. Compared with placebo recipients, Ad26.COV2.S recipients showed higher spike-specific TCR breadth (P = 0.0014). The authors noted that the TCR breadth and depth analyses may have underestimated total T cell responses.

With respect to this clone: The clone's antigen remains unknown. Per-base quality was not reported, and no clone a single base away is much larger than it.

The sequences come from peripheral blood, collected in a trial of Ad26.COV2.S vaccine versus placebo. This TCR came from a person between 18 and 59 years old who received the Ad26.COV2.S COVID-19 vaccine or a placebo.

The CDR3 in this case is CATSDLQWEGNTGELFF. The DNA sequence is as follows: TGTGCCACCAGTGATTTGCAGTGGGAGGGGAACACCGGGGAGCTGTTTTTT. This chain is built from TRBV24-1 and TRBJ2-2; TRBD2 matches 7 bases in the middle. Looking up the germline V gene yields CDR1 KGHDR and CDR2 SFDVKD. Its CDR3 holds 17 amino acids, cysteine through phenylalanine. The read is trimmed to its CDR3 DNA, 51 bases read in frame from base 1. The germline V end is reduced by 0 bases and the J end by 1 base; junction bases left unmatched: 4.